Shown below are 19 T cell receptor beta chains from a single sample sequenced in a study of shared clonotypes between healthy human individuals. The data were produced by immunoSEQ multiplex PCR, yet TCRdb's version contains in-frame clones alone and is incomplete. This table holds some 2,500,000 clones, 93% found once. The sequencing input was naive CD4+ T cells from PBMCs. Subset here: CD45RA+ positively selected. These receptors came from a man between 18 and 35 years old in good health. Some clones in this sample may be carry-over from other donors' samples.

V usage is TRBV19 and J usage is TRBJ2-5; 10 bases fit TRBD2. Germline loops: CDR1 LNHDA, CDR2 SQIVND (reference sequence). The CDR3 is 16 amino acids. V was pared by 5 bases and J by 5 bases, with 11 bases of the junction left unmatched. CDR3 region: CASSQRTSGFSETQYF. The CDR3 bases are TGTGCCAGTAGTCAACGGACTAGCGGCTTCTCTGAGACCCAGTACTTC.

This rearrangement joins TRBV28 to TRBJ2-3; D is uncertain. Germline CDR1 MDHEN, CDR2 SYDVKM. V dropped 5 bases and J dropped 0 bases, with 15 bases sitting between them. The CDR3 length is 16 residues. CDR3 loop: CASSPAPLPSTDTQYF. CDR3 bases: TGTGCCAGCAGTCCTGCCCCCTTGCCTAGCACAGATACGCAGTATTTT.

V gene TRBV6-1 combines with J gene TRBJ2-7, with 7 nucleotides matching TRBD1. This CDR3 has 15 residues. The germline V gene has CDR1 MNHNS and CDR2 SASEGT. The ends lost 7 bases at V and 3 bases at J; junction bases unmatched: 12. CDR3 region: CASTPGQVPGYEQYF. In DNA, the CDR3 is TGTGCCAGCACCCCCGGACAGGTCCCCGGCTACGAGCAGTACTTC.

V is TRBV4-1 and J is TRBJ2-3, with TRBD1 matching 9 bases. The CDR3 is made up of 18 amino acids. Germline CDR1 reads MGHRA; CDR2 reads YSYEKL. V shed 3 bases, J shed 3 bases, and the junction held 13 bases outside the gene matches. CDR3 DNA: TGCGCCAGCAGCCAGGGGACCGGGACAGGGTACGGAACAGATACGCAGTATTTT. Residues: CASSQGTGTGYGTDTQYF.

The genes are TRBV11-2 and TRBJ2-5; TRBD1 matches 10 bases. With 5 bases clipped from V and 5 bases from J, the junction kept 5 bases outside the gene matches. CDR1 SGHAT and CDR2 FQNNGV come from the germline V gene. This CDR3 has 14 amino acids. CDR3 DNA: TGTGCCAGCAGCCCTGACAGGGGGCGGGAGACCCAGTACTTC. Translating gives CASSPDRGRETQYF.

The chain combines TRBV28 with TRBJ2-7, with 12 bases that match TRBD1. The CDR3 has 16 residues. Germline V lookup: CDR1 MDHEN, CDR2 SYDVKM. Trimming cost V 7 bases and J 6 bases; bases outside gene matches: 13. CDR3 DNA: TGTGCCAGCATGCCTTCTTCCGGGACAGGGGGCACCGAGCAGTACTTC. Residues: CASMPSSGTGGTEQYF. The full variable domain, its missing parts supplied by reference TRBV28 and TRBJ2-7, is DVKVTQSSRYLVKRTGEKVFLECVQDMDHENMFWYRQDPGLGLRLIYFSYDVKMKEKGDIPEGYSVSREKKERFSLILESASTNQTSMYLCASMPSSGTGGTEQYFGPGTRLTVT.

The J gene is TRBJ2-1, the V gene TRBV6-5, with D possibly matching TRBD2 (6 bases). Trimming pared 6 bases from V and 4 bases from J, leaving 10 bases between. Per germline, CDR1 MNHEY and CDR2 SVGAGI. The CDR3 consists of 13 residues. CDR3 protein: CASSPAGYNEQFF. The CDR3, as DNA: TGTGCCAGCAGCCCAGCGGGTTACAATGAGCAGTTCTTC.

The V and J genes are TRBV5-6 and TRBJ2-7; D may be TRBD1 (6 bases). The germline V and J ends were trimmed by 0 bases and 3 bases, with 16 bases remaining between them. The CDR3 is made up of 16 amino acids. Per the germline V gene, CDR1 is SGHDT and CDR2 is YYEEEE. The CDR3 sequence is CASSLVRGRRGYEQYF. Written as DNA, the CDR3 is TGTGCCAGCAGCTTGGTCAGGGGCCGCAGGGGCTACGAGCAGTACTTC.

The CDR3 DNA reads TGCGCCAGCAGCTTGGACCTAAGGGCCTACGAGCAGTACTTC. Translating gives CASSLDLRAYEQYF. The V and J genes are TRBV5-1 and TRBJ2-7; D not resolved. The CDR3 is 14 amino acids. Trimming stripped 0 bases from V and 2 bases from J, with 9 bases between. Germline values: CDR1 SGHRS, CDR2 YFSETQ.

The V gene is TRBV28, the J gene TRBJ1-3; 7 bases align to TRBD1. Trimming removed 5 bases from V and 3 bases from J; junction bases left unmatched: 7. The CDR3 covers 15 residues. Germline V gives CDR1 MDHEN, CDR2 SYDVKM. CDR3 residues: CASSRTGAIGNTIYF. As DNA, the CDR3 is TGTGCCAGCAGTAGGACAGGTGCTATTGGAAACACCATATATTTT.

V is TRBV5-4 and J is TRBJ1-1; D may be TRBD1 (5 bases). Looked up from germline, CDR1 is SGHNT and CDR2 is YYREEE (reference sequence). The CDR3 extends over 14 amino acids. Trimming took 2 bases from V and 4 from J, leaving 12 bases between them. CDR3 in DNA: TGTGCCAGCAGCTTCGGACATGGGGGCACTGAAGCTTTCTTT. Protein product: CASSFGHGGTEAFF.

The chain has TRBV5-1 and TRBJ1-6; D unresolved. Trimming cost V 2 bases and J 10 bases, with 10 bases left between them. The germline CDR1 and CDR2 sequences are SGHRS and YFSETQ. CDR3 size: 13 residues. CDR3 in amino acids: CASSFLVGSPLHF. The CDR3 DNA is TGCGCCAGCAGCTTTCTTGTTGGCTCACCCCTCCACTTT.

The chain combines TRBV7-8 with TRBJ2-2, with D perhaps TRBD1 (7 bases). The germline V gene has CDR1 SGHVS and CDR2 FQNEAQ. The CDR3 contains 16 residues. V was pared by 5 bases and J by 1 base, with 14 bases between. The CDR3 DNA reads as TGTGCCAGCAGCCAAAGACAGGGAGGGAACACCGGGGAGCTGTTTTTT. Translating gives CASSQRQGGNTGELFF.

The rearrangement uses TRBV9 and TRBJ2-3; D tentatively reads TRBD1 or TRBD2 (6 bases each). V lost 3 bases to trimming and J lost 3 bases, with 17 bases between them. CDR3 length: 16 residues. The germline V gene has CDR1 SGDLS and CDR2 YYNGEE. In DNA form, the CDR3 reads TGTGCCAGCAGCGGGGGGGCAGGCCTTAGGACAGATACGCAGTATTTT. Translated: CASSGGAGLRTDTQYF.

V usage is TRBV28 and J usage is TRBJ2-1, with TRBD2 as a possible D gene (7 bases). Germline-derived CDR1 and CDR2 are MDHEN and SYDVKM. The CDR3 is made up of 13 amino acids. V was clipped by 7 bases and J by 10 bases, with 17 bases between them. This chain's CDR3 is CASTRPRGAEQFF. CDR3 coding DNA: TGTGCCAGCACCCGACCCCGGGGGGCCGAGCAGTTCTTC. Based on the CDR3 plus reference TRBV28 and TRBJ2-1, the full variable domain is DVKVTQSSRYLVKRTGEKVFLECVQDMDHENMFWYRQDPGLGLRLIYFSYDVKMKEKGDIPEGYSVSREKKERFSLILESASTNQTSMYLCASTRPRGAEQFFGPGTRLTVL.

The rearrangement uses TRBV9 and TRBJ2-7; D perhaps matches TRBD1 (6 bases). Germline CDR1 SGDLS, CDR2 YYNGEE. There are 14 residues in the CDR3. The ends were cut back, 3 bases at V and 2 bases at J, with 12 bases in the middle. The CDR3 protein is CASSATGWAYEQYF. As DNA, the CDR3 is TGTGCCAGCAGCGCAACAGGGTGGGCCTACGAGCAGTACTTC.

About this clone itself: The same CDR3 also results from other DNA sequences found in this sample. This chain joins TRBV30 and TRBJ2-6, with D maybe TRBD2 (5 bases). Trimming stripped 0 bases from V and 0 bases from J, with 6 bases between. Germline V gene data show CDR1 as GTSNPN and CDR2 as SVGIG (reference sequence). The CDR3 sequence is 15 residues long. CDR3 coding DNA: TGTGCCTGGAGTGTCGGGGTCTCTGGGGCCAACGTCCTGACTTTC. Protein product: CAWSVGVSGANVLTF.

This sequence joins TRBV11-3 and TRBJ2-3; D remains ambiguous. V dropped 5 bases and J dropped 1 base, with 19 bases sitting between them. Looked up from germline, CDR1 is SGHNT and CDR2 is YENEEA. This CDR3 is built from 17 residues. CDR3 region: CASSPNKGVRRTDTQYF. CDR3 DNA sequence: TGTGCCAGCAGCCCGAATAAAGGCGTGCGGCGCACAGATACGCAGTATTTT.

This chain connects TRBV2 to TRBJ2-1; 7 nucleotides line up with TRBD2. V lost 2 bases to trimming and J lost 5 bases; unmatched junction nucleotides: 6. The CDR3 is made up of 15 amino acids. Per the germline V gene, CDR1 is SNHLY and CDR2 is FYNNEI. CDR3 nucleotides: TGTGCCAGCAGTGAATGGCGGGAGAGGAACAATGAGCAGTTCTTC. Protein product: CASSEWRERNNEQFF. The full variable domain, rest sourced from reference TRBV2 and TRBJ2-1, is EPEVTQTPSHQVTQMGQEVILRCVPISNHLYFYWYRQILGQKVEFLVSFYNNEISEKSEIFDDQFSVERPDGSNFTLKIRSTKLEDSAMYFCASSEWRERNNEQFFGPGTRLTVL.